This T cell receptor beta chain emerged from a study of blood T cell repertoires in COVID-19. On the study more broadly: The study drew acute and convalescent COVID-19 samples from the United States, Italy and Spain. T cells, B-cell-depleted T cells, or PBMCs supplied cDNA or gDNA.

In the source study's methods: It was from reference gene primer amplification that nucleated cell counts were estimated. Profiled with immunoSEQ multiplex PCR; TCRdb holds only in-frame clones, not every one. The DNA was the basis for D and trimming; V, J and clone size are from that table. In the table there are about 190,000 clones, approximately 81% of which are singletons. The CDR3 totals 15 residues. Looked up from germline, CDR1 is LNHDA and CDR2 is SQIVND (reference sequence). Deletions cut 0 bases from V and 2 bases from J, with 8 bases between. The sequenced material came from peripheral blood. V and J are TRBV19 and TRBJ2-1; D remains unclear. This TCR came from a woman aged 80 or over with active or convalescent COVID-19. The DNA for the CDR3 is TGTGCCAGTAGTATAGACGCGGCGACCTACAATGAGCAGTTCTTC. Its protein product is CASSIDAATYNEQFF.